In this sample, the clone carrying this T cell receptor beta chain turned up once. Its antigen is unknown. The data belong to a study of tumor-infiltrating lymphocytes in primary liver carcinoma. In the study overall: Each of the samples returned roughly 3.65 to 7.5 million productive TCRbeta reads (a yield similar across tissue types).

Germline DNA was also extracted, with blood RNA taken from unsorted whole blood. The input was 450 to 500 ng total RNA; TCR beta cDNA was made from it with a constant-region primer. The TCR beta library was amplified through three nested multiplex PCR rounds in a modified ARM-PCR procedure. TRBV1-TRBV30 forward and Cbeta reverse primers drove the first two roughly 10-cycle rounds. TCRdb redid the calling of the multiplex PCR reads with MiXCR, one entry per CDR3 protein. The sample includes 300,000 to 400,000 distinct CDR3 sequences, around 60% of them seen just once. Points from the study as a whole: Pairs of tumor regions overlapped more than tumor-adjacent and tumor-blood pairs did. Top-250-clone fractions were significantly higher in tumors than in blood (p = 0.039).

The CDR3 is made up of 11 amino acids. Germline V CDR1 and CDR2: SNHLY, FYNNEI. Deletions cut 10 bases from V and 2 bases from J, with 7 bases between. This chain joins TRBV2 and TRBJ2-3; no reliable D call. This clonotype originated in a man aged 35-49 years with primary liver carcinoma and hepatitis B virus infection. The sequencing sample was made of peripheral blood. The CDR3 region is CATSFTDTQYF. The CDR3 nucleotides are TGTGCCACCTCCTTCACAGATACGCAGTATTTT.